This T cell receptor beta chain was found in a study of radiotherapy plus CTLA-4 blockade in lung cancer. Overall study context: Of the patients, 15% to 20% showed objective responses and roughly 34% attained disease control.

A note on this clone: Antigen specificity is unknown.

The CDR3 covers 12 residues. Germline values: CDR1 SNHLY, CDR2 FYNNEI. V shed 6 bases and J shed 6 bases, with 10 bases lying between them. The study gave focal radiation plus ipilimumab CTLA-4 blockade to patients with chemo-refractory metastatic non-small-cell lung cancer. The method was immunoSEQ multiplex PCR; TCRdb's version includes in-frame clones alone and lacks a portion of them. In the table there are fewer than 50,000 clones, approximately 86% of which are singletons. The study, taken as a whole, reports: Per reports, early blood T cell clone dynamics, plus interferon-beta, forecast response most strongly. After radiotherapy and ipilimumab, tumor-derived clones expanded in peripheral blood.

The starting material was peripheral blood, obtained from a patient treated with radiotherapy plus ipilimumab. The chain employs TRBV2 and TRBJ2-3; D unclear. The receptor comes from a human donor with non-small cell lung cancer whose response to radiotherapy plus ipilimumab could not be evaluated. The CDR3 DNA reads TGTGCCAGCAGCCCTGACTGGGATACGCAGTATTTT. Translation gives CASSPDWDTQYF.